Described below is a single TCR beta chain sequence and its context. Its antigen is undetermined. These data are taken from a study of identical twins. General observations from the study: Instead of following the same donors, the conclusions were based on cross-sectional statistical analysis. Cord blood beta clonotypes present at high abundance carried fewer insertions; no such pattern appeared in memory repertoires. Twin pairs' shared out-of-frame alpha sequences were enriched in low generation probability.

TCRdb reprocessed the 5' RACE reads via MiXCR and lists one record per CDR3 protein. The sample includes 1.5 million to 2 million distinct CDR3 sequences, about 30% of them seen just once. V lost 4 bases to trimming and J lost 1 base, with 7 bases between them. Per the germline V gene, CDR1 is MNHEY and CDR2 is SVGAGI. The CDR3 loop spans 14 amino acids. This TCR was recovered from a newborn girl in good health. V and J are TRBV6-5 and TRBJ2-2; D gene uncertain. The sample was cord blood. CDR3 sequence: CASSLEKNTGELFF. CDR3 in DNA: TGTGCCAGCAGTTTAGAAAAGAACACCGGGGAGCTGTTTTTT.